The rows below give T cell receptor beta chains drawn from one sample of a study of shared clonotypes between healthy human individuals. Profiling relied on immunoSEQ multiplex PCR, and the TCRdb table lists in-frame clones only, not all of them. The table has about 2.3 million clones, 93% seen once. Sequenced: naive CD4+ T cells from PBMCs. The source is a man between 18 and 35 years old in good health. Some clones in this sample may be carry-over from other donors' samples. The CDR3 runs from the conserved cysteine through the conserved F or W. Fields, in order: clone size, J gene, CDR3 length, V gene, D gene, CDR3 DNA, CDR3 protein. D genes are given only for firm matches. The size of a clone is reported for some rows only, either as once, few or many, or as a class for expanded clones.

once	TRBJ2-7	14	TRBV30	-	TGTGCCTGGAGGGGAGATCAGGGGCCCTACGAGCAGTACTTC	CAWRGDQGPYEQYF
once	TRBJ2-1	17	TRBV7-9	TRBD2	TGTGCCAGCAGGGGGCGGGAGGGCCTCAGCTCCTACAATGAGCAGTTCTTC	CASRGREGLSSYNEQFF
-	TRBJ2-1	16	TRBV28	-	TGTGCCAGCAGTTTTCTTCGGGTGTGGATCGGGAATGAGCAGTTCTTC	CASSFLRVWIGNEQFF
few	TRBJ1-3	13	TRBV10-3	-	TGTGCCATCAGTGAGTCGATTGGAAACACCATATATTTT	CAISESIGNTIYF
-	TRBJ2-1	14	TRBV7-2	TRBD2	TGTGCCAGCAGCTGGGCTAGCGGCGGTGCGGAGCAGTTCTTC	CASSWASGGAEQFF
-	TRBJ2-5	15	TRBV5-4	-	TGTGCCAGCAGCTCGGACCCTCATCCCAGGGAGACCCAGTACTTC	CASSSDPHPRETQYF
-	TRBJ2-3	15	TRBV6-5	-	TGTGCCAGCAGTTACTGGGGAGTACCCACAGATACGCAGTATTTT	CASSYWGVPTDTQYF
-	TRBJ1-5	14	TRBV29-1	TRBD1	TGCAGCGTGAGCGGACAGGGAACAAATCAGCCCCAGCATTTT	CSVSGQGTNQPQHF
-	TRBJ2-3	14	TRBV19	-	TGTGCCACCACCGAGGACTGGAACACAGATACGCAGTATTTT	CATTEDWNTDTQYF
once	TRBJ2-1	17	TRBV4-3	TRBD1	TGCGCCAGCAGCCAAGAAAGGGGACAGGGGTACGGGAATGAGCAGTTCTTC	CASSQERGQGYGNEQFF